The sequence of this T cell receptor beta chain was determined in a study of cytomegalovirus exposure and HLA in healthy donors (dated by TCRdb to 2015 to 2018). Notes on the research overall: In an earlier analysis of roughly 500 of the donors, about 270 Gb of sequence data and approximately 120 million unique TCR beta sequences from roughly 180 million T cells were reported. On average, around 240,000 unique TCR beta nucleotide sequences were sequenced per donor among about 400 genotyped donors of the cohort, with around 19% of those sequences being non-productive. The aim of the study was to test whether cataloging public T cell receptors could identify signatures of past pathogen exposure. HLA typing included class I and class II loci at four-digit resolution. A handful of DR-DQ haplotypes were handled as single units for association and clustering because linkage in the cohort was strong. The T cell repertoires of roughly 660 subjects were profiled by immunosequencing and related to cytomegalovirus serostatus. All discovery cohort repertoires had been generated on a single sequencing platform. Typing coverage differed by locus: A, B, C, DRB1 and DQB1 were typed in about 629-640 donors, DQA1 in about 500, DPA1 in around 580, and DPB1 in about 450. A separate validation cohort of approximately 120 different subjects was used in addition to the roughly 620-subject first cohort. The later analysis used no new phenotypic data to find candidate immune exposures, relying instead on TCR beta sequences and their occurrence across donors. A later genetic analysis used genome-wide SNP genotypes for about 60% of the roughly 700 donors, treating that subset as a discovery cohort. Of the roughly 400 genotyped donors, approximately 80% fell in the genetic ancestry cluster associated with self-reported Caucasian donors. Donor age, sex, ethnicity and CMV serostatus were compiled alongside the repertoire data. To study patterns of TCR occurrence, a later analysis re-analyzed previously published TCR beta repertoires from 550 to 800 donors and added high-resolution HLA genotyping. High-throughput TCR immunosequencing, statistical association of individual TCRs with disease status, and machine learning were combined to predict cytomegalovirus infection status. Roughly 300 gigabases of sequencing data and around 90 million unique TCR sequences made up an early release that covered 640 HLA-typed donors. An earlier analysis of several hundred of the donors used high-throughput TCR beta sequencing to judge whether each TCR beta V gene segment behaved as functional or pseudogenic. What the research found in general, with its limitations: Several of the top co-occurrence clusters appeared to be linked to parvovirus B19, influenza, CMV and Epstein-Barr virus, according to a later analysis. Cytomegalovirus status was reported to be diagnosed by the classifier with high specificity and sensitivity in both the original and validation cohorts. The authors suggested that the approach could potentially be extended to other disease states and immunological phenotypes. For the cohort, immune exposure information was limited to CMV serostatus. A later genetic analysis associated a missense DCLRE1C variant with V-gene and J-gene trimming of TCR beta chains, and an independent cohort replicated the association. Presence/absence analyses assumed roughly uniform sequencing depth across donors, an assumption that may not hold. The sequencing pipeline was judged likely to have produced a cluster of highly shared sequence variants as a technical artifact. Because the 87-base-pair reads could not distinguish some IMGT-functional V segments, including TRBV6-2 and TRBV6-3, those segments were excluded. Most TCR sequences were seen in very few donors, while some public TCRs were found in many individuals. Because HLA typing was missing for some donors at each locus, association tests included only the typed subset. A further reported finding was that TCR beta sequences accurately predicted the HLA-A and HLA-B alleles for most subjects in the first cohort. Correlated functional status among segregating V segments might be attributable to linkage disequilibrium, but an unknown experimental factor could not be ruled out. In a later analysis, TCR association rates were found to vary across HLA loci, with the most associated TCRs seen for DRB1 alleles and the fewest for HLA-C alleles. In a later analysis, HLA-associated TCR beta chains were found to be more clonally expanded and to have lower generation probabilities than equally common non-associated chains. When HLA alleles, especially DR and DQ, strongly co-occurred, TCR associations were difficult to assign to individual alleles. A later analysis associated about 17,000 TCR beta sequences with specific HLA alleles at a false discovery rate of 0.05. In the study, some 180 TCR beta chains were listed as associated with cytomegalovirus. According to a later genetic analysis, donors in an Asian-associated ancestry cluster had fewer N-insertions in productive TCRs than the roughly 660-donor mean. Three of the identified cytomegalovirus-associated TCR beta chains were confirmed in vitro to be specific for cytomegalovirus antigens. In this cohort, only TCR beta chains were sequenced, and detectable features were limited by the absence of alpha or paired-chain data. Because counts were too low, about 18 rarely observed V segments, including chromosome 9 orphons, were excluded from the earlier analysis of 500 to 700 of the donors. A later analysis found that most CMV-associated TCR beta chains appeared HLA-restricted, with HLA associations seemingly driven largely by CMV exposure. In an earlier analysis of 587 of the donors, most TCR beta V segments appeared in productive rearrangements about 87% or about 30% of the time, broadly matching IMGT annotations.

Deletion took 3 bases off V and 6 bases off J, with a span of 16 bases between the germline ends. CDR3 length: 15 amino acids, cysteine to phenylalanine. Kept here is only the CDR3 DNA, which spans 45 bases and is read in frame from base 1. Sequences MRHNA (CDR1) and SNTAGT (CDR2) are obtained from the germline V gene. The cohort comprised fewer than 750 healthy bone marrow donors. Cohort members were all nominally healthy when sampled, although unrecorded immune exposures were likely present. The donor tested CMV seronegative, placing the donor among the 350 or so seronegative members of the cohort. Every donor gave a peripheral blood sample, and the peripheral blood mononuclear cells from that sample were used for TCR beta sequencing. Genomic DNA was extracted from the blood cell samples with the Qiagen DNeasy Blood Extraction Kit. Details on this clone: There is no known antigen for this receptor. No per-base quality is available; no much larger clone lies one base away.

The library was built by means of the immunoSEQ multiplex PCR assay. For the multiplex PCR, a mixture combining 60 forward primers for TCR Vbeta segments and 13 reverse primers for TCR Jbeta segments was used. A multiplex PCR assay on genomic DNA amplified the CDR3 region of rearranged TCR beta genes. Amplified TCR beta libraries were sequenced as 87-base-pair reads on the Illumina HiSeq System. Processing in the source paper ran as follows. In a later analysis, roughly 80 million unique TCR beta chains were counted across the 650 to 750 repertoires, and roughly 11 million of these chains were shared by at least two donors. Raw reads were error-corrected and collapsed into unique sequences by a nearest-neighbor algorithm in which closely related sequences were merged to remove PCR and sequencing errors. V, D and J gene segments were assigned by aligning CDR3 sequences to IMGT reference sequences. Each retained sequence needed at least a six-nucleotide match to both a V gene segment and a J gene segment. Rearrangements were classified as productive when the CDR3 lacked stop codons and remained in frame with V and J, and all other rearrangements were classified as non-productive. Following IMGT convention, CDR3 was defined as the stretch from the second conserved V-encoded cysteine up to the conserved J-encoded phenylalanine. Sequences without an unambiguous match to a single V gene segment were excluded from the earlier analysis of 450 to 650 of the donors. An earlier analysis of around 600 of the donors classified V segments as functional when productive rearrangements were above 56.7% and as segregating when the standard deviation between donors was above 5%. A statistical classification framework was built to diagnose cytomegalovirus status from the catalog of TCR beta chain sequences. In a later analysis, TCR nucleotide sequences were compared against IMGT/GENE-DB human TR gene sequences so that V and J genes could be assigned. The TCRdist pipeline was used in a later analysis to assign CDR3 sequences and most-parsimonious VDJ recombination scenarios. A later analysis defined each TCR beta chain by its CDR3 amino acid sequence plus V-gene family, and excluded reads lacking a unique V-gene family. As a way to deal with suspected cross-contamination and a sequencing artifact, a later analysis dropped roughly 600 nucleotide sequences that were highly shared and had low generation probability. In a later analysis, a clonal expansion index for each public chain was calculated from normalized within-repertoire ranks of inferred template counts. Generation probabilities in a later analysis came from a VDJ recombination model fitted to out-of-frame rearrangements, and those results were checked against IGoR. A later analysis scored TCR-TCR, TCR-HLA and TCR-CMV co-occurrence with hypergeometric tests, applying a repertoire-size bias correction to TCR pairs. False discovery rates were estimated in a later analysis by permuting HLA or CMV assignments 20 times. In a later analysis, co-occurring TCRs were grouped with DBSCAN, and TCRdist sequence similarity was added when clustering was performed within HLA-allele-positive subsets. For co-occurrence clustering, repertoires with fewer than 30,000 or more than 120,000 public chains were excluded, along with five repertoires with anomalous nucleotide sharing. What TCRdb holds here is the immuneACCESS table cut down to in-frame rearrangements. Part of the clones is not present; checked against another copy, under half of the missing clones reflect an unresolved V gene, and the others are unexplained. From that table come the V and J calls and clone size; the DNA was used to work out D and trimming. This sample lists roughly 190,000 clones; about four fifths were detected once. The ten largest clones represent approximately 2.6% of the sample.

The rearrangement combines TRBV6-4 with TRBJ2-3; the best D guess is TRBD1, with 5 bases matching. This TCR was recovered from a female donor in good health and CMV-seronegative. Sequenced material: PBMCs. The DNA sequence is given as TGTGCCAGCAGTGAAAGTGGGGCTATCTGGGATACGCAGTATTTT. Its protein product is CASSESGAIWDTQYF.